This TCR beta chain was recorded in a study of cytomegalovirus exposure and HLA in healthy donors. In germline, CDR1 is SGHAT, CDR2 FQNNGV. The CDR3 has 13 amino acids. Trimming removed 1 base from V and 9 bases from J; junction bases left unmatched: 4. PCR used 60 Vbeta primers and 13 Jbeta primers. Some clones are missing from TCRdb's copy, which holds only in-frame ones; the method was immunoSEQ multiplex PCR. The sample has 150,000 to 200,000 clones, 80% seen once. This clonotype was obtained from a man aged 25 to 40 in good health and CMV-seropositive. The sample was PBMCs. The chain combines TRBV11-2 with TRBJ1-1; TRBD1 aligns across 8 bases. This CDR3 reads CASSLVDRGKAFF. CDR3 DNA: TGTGCCAGCAGCTTAGTAGACAGGGGTAAAGCTTTCTTT. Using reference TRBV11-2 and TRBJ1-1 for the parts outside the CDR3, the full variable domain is EAGVAQSPRYKIIEKRQSVAFWCNPISGHATLYWYQQILGQGPKLLIQFQNNGVVDDSQLPKDRFSAERLKGVDSTLKIQPAKLEDSAVYLCASSLVDRGKAFFGQGTRLTVV.